These 27 T cell receptor beta chains were sequenced from one sample in a study of cytomegalovirus exposure and HLA in healthy donors. PCR primers comprised 60 Vbeta and 13 Jbeta primers. TCRdb keeps only in-frame clones here, not all; method: immunoSEQ multiplex PCR. Of some 170,000 clones in the sample, roughly 79% are singletons; the top ten hold 1.3%. Sequenced: PBMCs. Receptor source: a woman aged 45 to 65 in good health and CMV-seronegative.

The chain uses TRBV11-2 and TRBJ2-3; D possibly corresponds to TRBD1 (6 bases). Trimming shortened V by 5 bases and J by 3 bases, and 18 bases separated the two germline ends. This CDR3 region has 16 residues. Germline CDR1 SGHAT, CDR2 FQNNGV. The CDR3 DNA reads TGTGCCAGCAGCAGACAACAGGGATGGGTAACAGATACGCAGTATTTT. It codes for CASSRQQGWVTDTQYF. Using reference TRBV11-2 and TRBJ2-3 for the parts outside the CDR3, the full variable domain is EAGVAQSPRYKIIEKRQSVAFWCNPISGHATLYWYQQILGQGPKLLIQFQNNGVVDDSQLPKDRFSAERLKGVDSTLKIQPAKLEDSAVYLCASSRQQGWVTDTQYFGPGTRLTVL.

The chain has TRBV7-9 and TRBJ2-7; 7 nucleotides align to TRBD1. The V segment lost 5 bases and the J segment 4 bases; nucleotides outside the gene matches: 11. CDR3 size: 15 residues. The germline V gene encodes CDR1 SEHNR and CDR2 FQNEAQ (reference sequence). The CDR3 sequence: CASSHGRDRLYEQYF. The DNA of the CDR3 is TGTGCCAGCAGCCACGGCCGGGACAGATTATACGAGCAGTACTTC.

This clone was seen just once. This chain links TRBV6-5 with TRBJ2-1; D not certain. V lost 6 bases to trimming and J lost 2 bases, with 11 bases between them. Germline CDR1 MNHEY, CDR2 SVGAGI. The CDR3 has 14 amino acids. The CDR3 region is CASSSMSPYNEQFF. The CDR3 nucleotides are TGTGCCAGCAGCTCTATGAGCCCCTACAATGAGCAGTTCTTC.

The chain links TRBV10-3 to TRBJ2-2; TRBD2 agrees at 9 bases. In germline, CDR1 is ENHRY, CDR2 SYGVKD. V lost 8 bases, J lost 5 bases, and 9 bases stayed unmatched. CDR3 length: 15 residues. As DNA, the CDR3 is TGTGCCATCGTGGCGGGAGGGCCGTTAACCGGGGAGCTGTTTTTT. This gives the protein CAIVAGGPLTGELFF.

This clone has just a few counts. The chain is built from TRBV10-1 and TRBJ2-7; the D gene is possibly TRBD1 (5 bases). CDR1 WNHNN and CDR2 SYGVQD come from the germline V gene (reference sequence). This CDR3 has 14 amino acids. Trimming removed 4 bases from V and 0 bases from J, with 10 bases in between. The CDR3 DNA sequence: TGCGCCAGCAGTGGGACATCCCGCTCCTACGAGCAGTACTTC. It codes for CASSGTSRSYEQYF.

This sequence joins TRBV19 and TRBJ2-2; 10 bases fit TRBD1. Germline CDR1 LNHDA, CDR2 SQIVND (reference sequence). This CDR3 is built from 15 residues. Germline trimming cut 7 bases from V and 5 bases from J; bases unmatched to any gene: 7. CDR3 residues: CASKMGQGITGELFF. CDR3 sequence (DNA): TGTGCCAGTAAAATGGGACAGGGGATAACCGGGGAGCTGTTTTTT.

Only a few counts were recorded for this clone. CDR3 coding DNA: TGTGCCAGAGAGGGCGGGGCTGGGGAAAAACTGTTTTTT. Translating it yields CAREGGAGEKLFF. This chain links TRBV5-8 with TRBJ1-4; D is perhaps TRBD1 (5 bases). The CDR3 is made up of 13 amino acids. V was clipped by 8 bases and J by 8 bases, with 16 bases between them. CDR1 and CDR2 from the germline V gene are SGHTS and YDEGEE.

J is TRBJ1-2 and V is TRBV7-2, with D possibly being TRBD1 (6 bases). The V gene's germline CDR1 is SGHTA and CDR2 FQGNSA. The V end was cut by 5 bases, the J end by 5 bases, with 18 bases between. This CDR3 comprises 15 residues. CDR3 DNA: TGTGCCAGCAGCGCCCGACAGGTTCTTGAGTATGGCTACACCTTC. Protein product: CASSARQVLEYGYTF.

CDR3 amino acids: CASSLGTGGFETQYF. As DNA, the CDR3 is TGTGCCAGCAGCTTAGGGACAGGGGGATTTGAGACCCAGTACTTC. This sequence joins TRBV7-9 and TRBJ2-5, with 10 bases lining up with TRBD1. This CDR3 spans 15 amino acids. V shed 1 base, J shed 5 bases, and the junction held 4 bases outside the gene matches. Germline CDR1 SEHNR, CDR2 FQNEAQ (reference sequence).

J is TRBJ1-3 and V is TRBV10-3; 9 nucleotides align to TRBD1. The CDR3 is made up of 15 amino acids. Germline V gene lookup returns CDR1 ENHRY and CDR2 SYGVKD. J was trimmed by 6 bases and V by 11 bases; bases with no gene match: 14. DNA for the CDR3: TGTGCCTCGATCTCCAGGACAGGGGCGGCAAACACCATATATTTT. It specifies CASISRTGAANTIYF.

This chain uses TRBV2 with TRBJ2-2, with 8 bases aligning to TRBD2. The germline V gene encodes CDR1 SNHLY and CDR2 FYNNEI. This CDR3 has 15 residues. With 6 bases clipped from V and 1 base from J, the junction kept 4 bases outside the gene matches. CDR3 in DNA: TGTGCCAGCAGGATAGCGGGGAGGAACACCGGGGAGCTGTTTTTT. Translating it yields CASRIAGRNTGELFF.

This chain links TRBV7-9 with TRBJ1-1, with D unclear. V lost 1 base to trimming and J lost 5 bases, with 8 bases between them. This CDR3 has 13 amino acids. Germline assignment: CDR1 SEHNR and CDR2 FQNEAQ (reference sequence). The CDR3 DNA reads as TGTGCCAGCAGCTTAGAACGGGAGACTGAAGCTTTCTTT. Translation gives CASSLERETEAFF.

The chain carries TRBV6-4 and TRBJ1-4; D unresolved. CDR1 and CDR2 (germline): MRHNA, SNTAGT. V lost 0 bases, J lost 8 bases, and 10 bases lay in between. The CDR3 spans 14 residues. CDR3 nucleotides: TGTGCCAGCAGTGACTCGAGGCTTGGCGAAAAACTGTTTTTT. Translation gives CASSDSRLGEKLFF.

Only a few counts were recorded for this clone. The chain recombines TRBV27 with TRBJ1-6; D is unresolved. Looked up from germline, CDR1 is MNHEY and CDR2 is SMNVEV (reference sequence). V was clipped by 9 bases and J by 7 bases, with 16 bases between them. The CDR3 consists of 14 residues. DNA for the CDR3: TGTGCCAGTCGCCCCGGGATGGGGAATTCACCCCTCCACTTT. It specifies CASRPGMGNSPLHF.

The chain joins TRBV11-3 to TRBJ2-5; TRBD2 agrees at 13 bases. Trimming cost V 5 bases and J 5 bases; bases outside gene matches: 14. Germline CDR1 SGHNT, CDR2 YENEEA. The CDR3 covers 18 residues. CDR3 protein: CASSPTSGGAATGETQYF. The CDR3 DNA reads as TGTGCCAGCAGCCCAACTAGCGGGGGGGCCGCCACCGGGGAGACCCAGTACTTC.

The chain has TRBV7-6 and TRBJ2-2; D is perhaps TRBD1 (6 bases). The CDR3 spans 15 residues. CDR1 and CDR2 from the germline V gene are SGHVS and FNYEAQ. V lost 5 bases and J 0 bases, leaving 10 bases between the germline ends. CDR3 in DNA: TGTGCCAGCAGCCGGACAGCATCGAACACCGGGGAGCTGTTTTTT. This sequence encodes CASSRTASNTGELFF.

The chain carries TRBV28 and TRBJ2-1; D is perhaps TRBD2 (5 bases). Trimming left V 6 bases short and J 10 bases short, with 19 bases between. The CDR3 loop spans 14 amino acids. CDR1 is MDHEN, CDR2 SYDVKM, per germline. The CDR3 region is CASSSGISYWEQFF. CDR3 nucleotides: TGTGCCAGCAGCTCCGGGATATCCTATTGGGAGCAGTTCTTC. The full variable domain, its missing parts supplied by reference TRBV28 and TRBJ2-1, is DVKVTQSSRYLVKRTGEKVFLECVQDMDHENMFWYRQDPGLGLRLIYFSYDVKMKEKGDIPEGYSVSREKKERFSLILESASTNQTSMYLCASSSGISYWEQFFGPGTRLTVL.

The chain combines TRBV4-3 with TRBJ2-2; the match to TRBD2 covers 8 bases. Trimming removed 0 bases from V and 5 bases from J; junction bases left unmatched: 5. The germline gives CDR1 LGHNA, CDR2 YSLEER. The CDR3 runs 16 residues. CDR3 nucleotide sequence: TGCGCCAGCAGCCAAGATTCAGCGGGGGAAACCGGGGAGCTGTTTTTT. Translation gives CASSQDSAGETGELFF.

The V and J genes are TRBV9 and TRBJ2-3; 8 bases fit TRBD2. The CDR3 runs 16 residues. V was pared by 2 bases and J by 1 base, with 6 bases of the junction left unmatched. In germline, CDR1 is SGDLS, CDR2 YYNGEE. The CDR3 bases are TGTGCCAGCAGCGTGGGACTAGGAAGGGGCACAGATACGCAGTATTTT. It specifies CASSVGLGRGTDTQYF.

This chain uses TRBV5-1 with TRBJ2-1; 13 bases line up with TRBD2. With 4 bases clipped from V and 8 bases from J, the junction kept 3 bases outside the gene matches. CDR1 is SGHRS and CDR2 is YFSETQ in the germline V gene. This CDR3 is 14 amino acids long. This CDR3 is CASSQLAGGDEQFF. For the CDR3, the DNA is TGCGCCAGCAGCCAACTAGCGGGAGGGGATGAGCAGTTCTTC.

The rearrangement links TRBV5-4 to TRBJ1-1; tentatively, D is TRBD1 (5 bases). The CDR3 spans 15 residues. Germline loops: CDR1 SGHNT, CDR2 YYREEE (reference sequence). The V end was cut by 4 bases, the J end by 8 bases, with 21 bases between. CDR3 in DNA: TGTGCCAGCAGCCCAAAAGCAGGGTCCAATCTAGAAGCTTTCTTT. Translating it yields CASSPKAGSNLEAFF.

This clone appeared a few times. The J gene is TRBJ2-7, the V gene TRBV11-2; D is undetermined. Germline assignment: CDR1 SGHAT and CDR2 FQNNGV. V gave up 0 bases and J gave up 4 bases, with 7 bases separating them. CDR3 length equals 13 residues. The CDR3 coding sequence is TGTGCCAGCAGCTTAGATACATTTTACGAGCAGTACTTC. This encodes CASSLDTFYEQYF.

CDR3 residues: CAISPGQAYNEQFF. The CDR3 bases are TGTGCCATCAGTCCGGGACAGGCCTACAATGAGCAGTTCTTC. The gene calls are TRBV10-3 and TRBJ2-1; 8 bases are a match to TRBD1. Germline lookup yields CDR1 ENHRY and CDR2 SYGVKD. Trimming cost V 5 bases and J 2 bases; bases outside gene matches: 2. The CDR3 extends over 14 amino acids.

The J gene is TRBJ2-7, the V gene TRBV27; 11 nucleotides line up with TRBD2. Germline loops: CDR1 MNHEY, CDR2 SMNVEV (reference sequence). V gave up 6 bases and J gave up 2 bases; unmatched junction bases: 6. The CDR3 sequence is 15 residues long. The CDR3 spells CASRLAGGQTYEQYF. In DNA form, the CDR3 reads TGTGCCAGCAGGCTAGCGGGGGGCCAAACCTACGAGCAGTACTTC.

This clone was seen only a few times. CDR3: CAAGPGGNEQYF. DNA for the CDR3: TGTGCCGCCGGGCCCGGGGGGAACGAGCAGTACTTC. V is TRBV21-1 and J is TRBJ2-7; the D segment call TRBD2 is taken from the table without a DNA check. TRBV21-1 represents a pseudogene. CDR3 size: 12 residues.

This clone was picked up one time. The CDR3 spells CASSDGGRGMNTEAFF. In nucleotides, the CDR3 is TGCGCCAGCAGTGACGGGGGGCGAGGGATGAACACTGAAGCTTTCTTT. The V call is TRBV10-1, the J call TRBJ1-1; TRBD1 is a possible D gene (6 bases). Trimming took off 3 bases at V and 0 bases at J, with 14 bases between the two ends. The CDR3 sequence is 16 residues long. Germline lookup yields CDR1 WNHNN and CDR2 SYGVQD (reference sequence).

This chain joins TRBV28 and TRBJ1-5; 8 bases line up with TRBD1. The length of the CDR3 is 16 residues. Germline trimming cut 8 bases from V and 0 bases from J; bases unmatched to any gene: 9. CDR1 and CDR2 from the germline V gene are MDHEN and SYDVKM. This CDR3 is CASSYKQGVSNQPQHF. The DNA of the CDR3 is TGTGCCAGCTCCTACAAACAGGGGGTTAGCAATCAGCCCCAGCATTTT.